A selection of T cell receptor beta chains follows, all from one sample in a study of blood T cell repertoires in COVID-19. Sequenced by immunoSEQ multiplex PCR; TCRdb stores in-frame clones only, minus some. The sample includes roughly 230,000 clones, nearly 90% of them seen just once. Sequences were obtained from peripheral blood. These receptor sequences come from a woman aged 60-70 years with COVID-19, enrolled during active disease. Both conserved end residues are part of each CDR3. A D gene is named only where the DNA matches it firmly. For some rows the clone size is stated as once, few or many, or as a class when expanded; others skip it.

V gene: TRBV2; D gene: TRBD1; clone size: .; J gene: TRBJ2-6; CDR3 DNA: TGTGCCAGCACCGACAGGGCTGGGGCCAACGTCCTGACTTTC; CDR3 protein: CASTDRAGANVLTF
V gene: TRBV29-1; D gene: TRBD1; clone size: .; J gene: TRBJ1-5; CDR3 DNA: TGCAGCGTTGAAGGACAGGGGGCCGGTCAGCCCCAGCATTTT; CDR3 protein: CSVEGQGAGQPQHF
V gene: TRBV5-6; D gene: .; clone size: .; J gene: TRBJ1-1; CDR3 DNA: TGTGCCAGCAGCCTCCACGCTTACAGGGATTTGATTGAAGCTTTCTTT; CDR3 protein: CASSLHAYRDLIEAFF
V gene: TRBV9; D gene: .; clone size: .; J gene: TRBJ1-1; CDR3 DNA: TGTGCCAGCAGCGTAGACGCGAACAGGAGATGGGGCACTGAAGCTTTCTTT; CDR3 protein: CASSVDANRRWGTEAFF
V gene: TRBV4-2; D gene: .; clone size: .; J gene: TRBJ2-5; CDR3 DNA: TGTGCCAGCAGCCATAGACAGAGTGAGACCCAGTACTTC; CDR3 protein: CASSHRQSETQYF
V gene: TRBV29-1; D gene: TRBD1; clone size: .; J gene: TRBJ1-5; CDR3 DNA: TGCAGCGTTGCGACAGGGAGCAATCAGCCCCAGCATTTT; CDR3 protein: CSVATGSNQPQHF
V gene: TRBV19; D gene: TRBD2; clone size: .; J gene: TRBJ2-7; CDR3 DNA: TGTGCCAGTAGTATGACGGGAGGACGGTCCTACGAGCAGTACTTC; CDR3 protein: CASSMTGGRSYEQYF
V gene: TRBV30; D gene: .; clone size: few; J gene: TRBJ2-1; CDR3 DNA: TGTGCCTGGAGTCCAGACAGGTATGAGCAGTTCTTC; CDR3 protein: CAWSPDRYEQFF
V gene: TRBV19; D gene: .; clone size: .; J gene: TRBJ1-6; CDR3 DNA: TGTGCCAGTAGTATAGTTGGGGGCTCAAATTCACCCCTCCACTTT; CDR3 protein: CASSIVGGSNSPLHF
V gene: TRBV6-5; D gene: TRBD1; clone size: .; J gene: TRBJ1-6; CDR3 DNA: TGTGCCAGCAGCTCACAGGGGTTTGGATCACCCCTCCACTTT; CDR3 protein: CASSSQGFGSPLHF
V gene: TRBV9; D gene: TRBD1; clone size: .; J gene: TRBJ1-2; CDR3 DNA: TGTGCCAGCAGCGTAGCTGACAGGGACTATGGCTACACCTTC; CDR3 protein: CASSVADRDYGYTF
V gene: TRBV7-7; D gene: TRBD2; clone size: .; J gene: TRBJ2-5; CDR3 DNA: TGTGCCAGCAGCTTTCTTGGACTAGGGGAAGAGACCCAGTACTTC; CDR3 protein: CASSFLGLGEETQYF
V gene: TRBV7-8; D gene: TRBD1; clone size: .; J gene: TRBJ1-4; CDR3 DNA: TGTGCCAGCAGCTTAGGAGGGACAGGGGTTGAAAAACTGTTTTTT; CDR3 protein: CASSLGGTGVEKLFF
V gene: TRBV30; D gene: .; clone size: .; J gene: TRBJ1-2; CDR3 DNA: TGTGCCTGGAGTGTATCTGCAGCTAGTGGCTACACCTTC; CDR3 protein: CAWSVSAASGYTF
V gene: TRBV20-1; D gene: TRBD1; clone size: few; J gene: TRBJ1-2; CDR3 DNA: TGCAGTGCTAATCCCCAGGGGGCGTACACCTTC; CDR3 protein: CSANPQGAYTF
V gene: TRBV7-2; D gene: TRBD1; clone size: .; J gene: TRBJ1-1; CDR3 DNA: TGTGCCAGCAGCTTAGGACAGGGCGTTAACACTGAAGCTTTCTTT; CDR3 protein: CASSLGQGVNTEAFF
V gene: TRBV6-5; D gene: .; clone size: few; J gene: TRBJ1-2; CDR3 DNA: TGTGCCAGCAGTCGCGCGAAGGGGCTAAACTATGGCTACACCTTC; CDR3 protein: CASSRAKGLNYGYTF